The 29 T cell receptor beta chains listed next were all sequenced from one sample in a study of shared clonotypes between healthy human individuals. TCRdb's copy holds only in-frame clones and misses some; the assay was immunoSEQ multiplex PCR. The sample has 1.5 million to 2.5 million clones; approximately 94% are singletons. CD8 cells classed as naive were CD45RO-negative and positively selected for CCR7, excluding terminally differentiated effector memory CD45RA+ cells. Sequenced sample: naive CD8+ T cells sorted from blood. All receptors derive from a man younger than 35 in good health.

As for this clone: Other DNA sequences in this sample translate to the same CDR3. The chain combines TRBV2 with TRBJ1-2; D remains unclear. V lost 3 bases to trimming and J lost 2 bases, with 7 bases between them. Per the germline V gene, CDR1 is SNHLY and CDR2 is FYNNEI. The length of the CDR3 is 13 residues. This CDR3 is CASSDTANYGYTF. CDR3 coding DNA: TGTGCCAGCAGTGATACAGCCAACTATGGCTACACCTTC. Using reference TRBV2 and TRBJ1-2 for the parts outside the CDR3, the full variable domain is EPEVTQTPSHQVTQMGQEVILRCVPISNHLYFYWYRQILGQKVEFLVSFYNNEISEKSEIFDDQFSVERPDGSNFTLKIRSTKLEDSAMYFCASSDTANYGYTFGSGTRLTVV.

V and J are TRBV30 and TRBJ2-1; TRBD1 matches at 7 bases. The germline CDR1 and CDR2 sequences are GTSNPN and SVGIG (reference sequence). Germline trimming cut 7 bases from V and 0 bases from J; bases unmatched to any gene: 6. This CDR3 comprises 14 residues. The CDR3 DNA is TGTGCCTTTGGACAGGCGAGCTCCTACAATGAGCAGTTCTTC. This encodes CAFGQASSYNEQFF.

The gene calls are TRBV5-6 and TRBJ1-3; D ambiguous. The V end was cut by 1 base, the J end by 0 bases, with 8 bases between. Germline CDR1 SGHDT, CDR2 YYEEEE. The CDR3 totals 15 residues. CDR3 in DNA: TGTGCCAGCAGCTTGTTAGCGTACTCTGGAAACACCATATATTTT. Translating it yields CASSLLAYSGNTIYF.

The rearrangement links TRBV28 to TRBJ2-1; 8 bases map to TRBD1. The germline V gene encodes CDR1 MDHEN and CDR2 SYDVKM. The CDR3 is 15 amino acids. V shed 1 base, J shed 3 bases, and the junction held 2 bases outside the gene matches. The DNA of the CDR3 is TGTGCCAGCAGTTTATACGGACAGGGCTACAATGAGCAGTTCTTC. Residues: CASSLYGQGYNEQFF.

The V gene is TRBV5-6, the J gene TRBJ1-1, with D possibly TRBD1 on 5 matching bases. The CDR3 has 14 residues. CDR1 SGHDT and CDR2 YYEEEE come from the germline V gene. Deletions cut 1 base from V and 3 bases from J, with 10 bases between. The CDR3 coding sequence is TGTGCCAGCAGCTTGTGGGGGTCCCACACTGAAGCTTTCTTT. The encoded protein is CASSLWGSHTEAFF.

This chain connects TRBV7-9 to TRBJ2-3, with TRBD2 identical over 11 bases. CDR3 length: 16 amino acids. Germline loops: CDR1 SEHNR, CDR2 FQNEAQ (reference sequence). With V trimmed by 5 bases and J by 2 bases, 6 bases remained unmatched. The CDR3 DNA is TGTGCCAGCAGCGAGACTAGCGGGGCCCTCACAGATACGCAGTATTTT. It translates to CASSETSGALTDTQYF.

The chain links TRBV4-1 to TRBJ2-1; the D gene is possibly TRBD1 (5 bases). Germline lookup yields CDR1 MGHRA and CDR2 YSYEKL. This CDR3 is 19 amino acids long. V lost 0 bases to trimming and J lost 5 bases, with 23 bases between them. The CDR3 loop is CASSQDPTIVAGLHNEQFF. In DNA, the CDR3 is TGCGCCAGCAGCCAAGATCCGACCATTGTGGCAGGGCTCCACAATGAGCAGTTCTTC.

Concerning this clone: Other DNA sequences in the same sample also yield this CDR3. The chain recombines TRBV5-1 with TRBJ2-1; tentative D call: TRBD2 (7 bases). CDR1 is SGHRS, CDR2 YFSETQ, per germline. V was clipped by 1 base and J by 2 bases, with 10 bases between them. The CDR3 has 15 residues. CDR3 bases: TGCGCCAGCAGCTTGTCCGGGGGGCCCTACAATGAGCAGTTCTTC. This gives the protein CASSLSGGPYNEQFF.

Here the CDR3 reads CASSYREGWEQYF. CDR3 DNA: TGTGCCAGCAGCTATAGAGAGGGTTGGGAGCAGTACTTC. J is TRBJ2-7 and V is TRBV9, with a possible D match to TRBD2 (5 bases). This CDR3 has 13 residues. V was cut by 4 bases and J by 7 bases, with 15 bases left in between. Germline V lookup: CDR1 SGDLS, CDR2 YYNGEE.

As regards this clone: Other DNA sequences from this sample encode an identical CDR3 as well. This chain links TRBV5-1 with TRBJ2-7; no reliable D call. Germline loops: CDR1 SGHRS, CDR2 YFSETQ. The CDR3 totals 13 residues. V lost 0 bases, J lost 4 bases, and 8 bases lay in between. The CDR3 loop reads CASSLASDYEQYF. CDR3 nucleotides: TGCGCCAGCAGCTTGGCCTCAGATTACGAGCAGTACTTC.

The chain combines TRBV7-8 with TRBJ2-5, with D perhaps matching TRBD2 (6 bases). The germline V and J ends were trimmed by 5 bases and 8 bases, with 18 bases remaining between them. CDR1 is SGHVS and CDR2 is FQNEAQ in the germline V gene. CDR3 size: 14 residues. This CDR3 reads CASSAPGLALTQYF. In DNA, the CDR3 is TGTGCCAGCAGCGCCCCGGGACTTGCTCTAACCCAGTACTTC.

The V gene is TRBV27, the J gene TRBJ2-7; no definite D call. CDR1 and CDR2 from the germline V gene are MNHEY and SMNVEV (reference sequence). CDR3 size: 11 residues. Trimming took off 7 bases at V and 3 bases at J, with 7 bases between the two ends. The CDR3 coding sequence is TGTGCCAGCATTAACGACTACGAGCAGTACTTC. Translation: CASINDYEQYF.

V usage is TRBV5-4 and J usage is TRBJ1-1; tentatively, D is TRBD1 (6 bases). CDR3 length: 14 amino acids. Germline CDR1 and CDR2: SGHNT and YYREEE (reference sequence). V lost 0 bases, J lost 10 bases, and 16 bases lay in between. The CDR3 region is CASSLDRDPDAAFF. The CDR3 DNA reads TGTGCCAGCAGCTTGGACAGGGACCCTGACGCAGCTTTCTTT.

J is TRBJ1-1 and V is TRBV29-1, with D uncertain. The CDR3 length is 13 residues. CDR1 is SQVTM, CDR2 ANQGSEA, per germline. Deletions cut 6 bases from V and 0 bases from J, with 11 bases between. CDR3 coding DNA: TGCAGCGTCCTAGGACGGTTGAACACTGAAGCTTTCTTT. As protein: CSVLGRLNTEAFF.

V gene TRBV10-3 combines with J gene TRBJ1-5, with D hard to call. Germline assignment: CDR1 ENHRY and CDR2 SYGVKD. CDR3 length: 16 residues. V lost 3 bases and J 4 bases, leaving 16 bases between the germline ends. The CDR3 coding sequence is TGTGCCATCAGTGACGGGGAATTGGGGTTTAATCAGCCCCAGCATTTT. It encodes CAISDGELGFNQPQHF.

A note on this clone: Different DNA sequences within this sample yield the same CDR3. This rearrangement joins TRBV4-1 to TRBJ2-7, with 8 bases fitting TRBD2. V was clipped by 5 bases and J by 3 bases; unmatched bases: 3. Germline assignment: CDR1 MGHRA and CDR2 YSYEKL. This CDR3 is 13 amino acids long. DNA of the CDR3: TGCGCCAGCAGCAGCGGGAGTGGCTACGAGCAGTACTTC. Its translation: CASSSGSGYEQYF.

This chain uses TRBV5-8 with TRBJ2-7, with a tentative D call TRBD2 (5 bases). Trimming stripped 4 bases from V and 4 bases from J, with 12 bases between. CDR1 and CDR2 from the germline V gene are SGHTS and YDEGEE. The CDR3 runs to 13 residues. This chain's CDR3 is CASSPRVGYEQYF. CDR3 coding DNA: TGTGCCAGCAGCCCGAGGGTGGGTTACGAGCAGTACTTC. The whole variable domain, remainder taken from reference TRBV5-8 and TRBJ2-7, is EAGVTQSPTHLIKTRGQQATLRCSPISGHTSVYWYQQALGLGLQFLLWYDEGEERNRGNFPPRFSGRQFPNYSSELNVNALELEDSALYLCASSPRVGYEQYFGPGTRLTVT.

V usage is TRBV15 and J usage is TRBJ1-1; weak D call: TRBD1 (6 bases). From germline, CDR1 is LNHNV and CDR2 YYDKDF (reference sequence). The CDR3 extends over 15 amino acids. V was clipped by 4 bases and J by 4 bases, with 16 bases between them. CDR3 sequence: CATSIKRTVSTEAFF. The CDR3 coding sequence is TGTGCCACCAGCATAAAGAGGACAGTGAGCACTGAAGCTTTCTTT.

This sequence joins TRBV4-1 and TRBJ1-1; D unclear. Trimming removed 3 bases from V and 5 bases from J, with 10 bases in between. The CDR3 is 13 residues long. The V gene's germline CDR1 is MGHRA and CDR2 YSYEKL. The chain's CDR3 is CASSHRAATEAFF. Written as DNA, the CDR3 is TGCGCCAGCAGCCATCGGGCGGCGACTGAAGCTTTCTTT.

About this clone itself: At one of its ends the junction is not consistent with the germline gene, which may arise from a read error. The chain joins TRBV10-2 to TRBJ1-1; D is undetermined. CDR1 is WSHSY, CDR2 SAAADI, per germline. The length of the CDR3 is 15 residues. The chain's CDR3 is CASSDVGIGNTEAFF. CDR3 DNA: TGCGCCAGTAGTGATGTGGGGATAGGGAACACTGAAGCTTTCTTT.

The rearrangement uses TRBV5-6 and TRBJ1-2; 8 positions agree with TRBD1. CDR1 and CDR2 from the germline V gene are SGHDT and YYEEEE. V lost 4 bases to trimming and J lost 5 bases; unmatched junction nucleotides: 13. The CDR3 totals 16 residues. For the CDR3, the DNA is TGTGCCAGCAGCATAATGACAGGGGAGGTGCGGTATGGCTACACCTTC. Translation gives CASSIMTGEVRYGYTF.

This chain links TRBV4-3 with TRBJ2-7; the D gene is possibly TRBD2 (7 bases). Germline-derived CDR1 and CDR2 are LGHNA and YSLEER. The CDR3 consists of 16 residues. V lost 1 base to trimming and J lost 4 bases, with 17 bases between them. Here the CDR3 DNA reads TGCGCCAGCAGCCAAGCCCCGGGCGGGGGCCTTTACGAGCAGTACTTC. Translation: CASSQAPGGGLYEQYF.

The CDR3 sequence: CAWSMMGGTNEKLFF. The CDR3 DNA reads TGTGCCTGGAGTATGATGGGGGGAACTAATGAAAAACTGTTTTTT. The rearrangement links TRBV30 to TRBJ1-4, with D possibly matching TRBD1 (5 bases). With 2 bases removed from V and 1 base from J, the gap between germline ends came to 11 bases. Germline V CDR1 and CDR2: GTSNPN, SVGIG (reference sequence). This CDR3 contains 15 residues.

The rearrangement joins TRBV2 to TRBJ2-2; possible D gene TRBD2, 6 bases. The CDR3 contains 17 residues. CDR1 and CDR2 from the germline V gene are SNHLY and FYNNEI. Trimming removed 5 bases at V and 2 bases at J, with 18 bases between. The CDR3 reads CASSFPYQGLNTGELFF. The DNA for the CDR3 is TGTGCCAGCAGTTTCCCGTATCAAGGACTAAACACCGGGGAGCTGTTTTTT.

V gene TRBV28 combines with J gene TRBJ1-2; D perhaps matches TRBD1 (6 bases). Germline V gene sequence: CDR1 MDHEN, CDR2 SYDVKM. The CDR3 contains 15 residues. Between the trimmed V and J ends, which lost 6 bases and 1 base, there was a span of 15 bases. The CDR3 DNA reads TGTGCCAGCAGCCTGTGGGGGGCCGATAACTATGGCTACACCTTC. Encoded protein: CASSLWGADNYGYTF.

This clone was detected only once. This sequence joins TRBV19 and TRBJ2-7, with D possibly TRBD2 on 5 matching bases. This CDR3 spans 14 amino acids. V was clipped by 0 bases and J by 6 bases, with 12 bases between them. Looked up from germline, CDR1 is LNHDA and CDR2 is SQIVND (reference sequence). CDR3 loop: CASSIESGRTEQYF. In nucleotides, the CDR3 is TGTGCCAGTAGTATAGAGTCGGGGAGAACCGAGCAGTACTTC. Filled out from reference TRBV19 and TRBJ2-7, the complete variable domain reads DGGITQSPKYLFRKEGQNVTLSCEQNLNHDAMYWYRQDPGQGLRLIYYSQIVNDFQKGDIAEGYSVSREKKESFPLTVTSAQKNPTAFYLCASSIESGRTEQYFGPGTRLTVT.

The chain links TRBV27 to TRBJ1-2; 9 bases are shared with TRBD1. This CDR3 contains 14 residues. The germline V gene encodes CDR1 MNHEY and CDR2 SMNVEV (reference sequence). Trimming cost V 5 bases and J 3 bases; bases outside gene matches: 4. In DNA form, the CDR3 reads TGTGCCAGCAGTCCACAGGGGGCAGACTATGGCTACACCTTC. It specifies CASSPQGADYGYTF.

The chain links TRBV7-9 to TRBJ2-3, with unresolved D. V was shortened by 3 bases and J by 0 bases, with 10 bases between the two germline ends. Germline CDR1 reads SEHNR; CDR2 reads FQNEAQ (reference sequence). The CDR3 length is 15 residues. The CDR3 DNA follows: TGTGCCAGCAGCTTGGCTCCAGCTAGCACAGATACGCAGTATTTT. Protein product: CASSLAPASTDTQYF.

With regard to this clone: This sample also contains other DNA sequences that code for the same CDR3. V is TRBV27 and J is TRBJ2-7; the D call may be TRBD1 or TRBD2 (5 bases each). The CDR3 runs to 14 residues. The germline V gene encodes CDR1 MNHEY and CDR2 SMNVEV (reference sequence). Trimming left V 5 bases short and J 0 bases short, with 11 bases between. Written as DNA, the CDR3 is TGTGCCAGCAGTCCAGGGACGGTCTCCTACGAGCAGTACTTC. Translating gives CASSPGTVSYEQYF.